This T cell receptor (beta chain) came from a study of T-cell reconstitution after alpha-beta-depleted transplantation in children. Only a few counts were recorded for this clonotype. Molecular barcoding with unique molecular identifiers was used for the TCRbeta library. MiXCR, run by TCRdb on the PCR reads, gives a single entry per CDR3 protein. This sample has more than 450,000 distinct CDR3 sequences, with about a sixth found just once. The trim removed 0 bases at V and 2 bases at J, leaving 1 base unmatched. Germline V gene data show CDR1 as SGHVS and CDR2 as FQNEAQ. This CDR3 is 15 amino acids long.

This chain joins TRBV7-8 and TRBJ2-7, with 10 nucleotides matching TRBD2. The receptor was derived from a human donor who donated a stem cell graft to a child with acute lymphoblastic leukemia. The source was PBMCs from the stem cell graft donor, collected from the stem cell graft. The CDR3 nucleotides are TGTGCCAGCAGCTTAGCAACTAGCGGGACCTACGAGCAGTACTTC. Translation gives CASSLATSGTYEQYF.